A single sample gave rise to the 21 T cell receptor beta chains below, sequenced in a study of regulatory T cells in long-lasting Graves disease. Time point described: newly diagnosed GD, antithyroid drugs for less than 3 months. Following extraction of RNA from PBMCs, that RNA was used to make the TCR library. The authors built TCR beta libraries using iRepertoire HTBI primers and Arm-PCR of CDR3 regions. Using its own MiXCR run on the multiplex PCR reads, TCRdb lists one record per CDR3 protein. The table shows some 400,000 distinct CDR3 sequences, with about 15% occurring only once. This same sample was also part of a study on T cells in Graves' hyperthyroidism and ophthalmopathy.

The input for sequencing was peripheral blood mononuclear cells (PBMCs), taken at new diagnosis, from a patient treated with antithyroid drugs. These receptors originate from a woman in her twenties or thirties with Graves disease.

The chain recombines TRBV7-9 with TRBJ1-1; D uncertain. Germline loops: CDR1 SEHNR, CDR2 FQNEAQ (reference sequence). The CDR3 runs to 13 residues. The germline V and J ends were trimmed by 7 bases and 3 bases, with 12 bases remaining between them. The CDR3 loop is CASNPMGYTEAFF. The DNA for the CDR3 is TGTGCCAGCAACCCGATGGGGTACACTGAAGCTTTCTTT.

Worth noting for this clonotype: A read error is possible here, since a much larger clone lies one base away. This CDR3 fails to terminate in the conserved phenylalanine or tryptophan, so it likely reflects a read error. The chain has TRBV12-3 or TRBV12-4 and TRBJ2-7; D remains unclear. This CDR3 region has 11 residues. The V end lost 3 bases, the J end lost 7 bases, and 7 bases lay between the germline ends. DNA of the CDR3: TGTGCCAGCAGTTTCGGCTGGGAGCAGTACTCC. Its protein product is CASSFGWEQYS.

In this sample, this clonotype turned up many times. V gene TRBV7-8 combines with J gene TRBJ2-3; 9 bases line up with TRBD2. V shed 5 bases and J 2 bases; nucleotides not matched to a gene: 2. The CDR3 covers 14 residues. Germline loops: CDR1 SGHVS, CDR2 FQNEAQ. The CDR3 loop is CASSGTSYTDTQYF. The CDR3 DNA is TGTGCCAGCAGCGGGACTAGCTACACAGATACGCAGTATTTT.

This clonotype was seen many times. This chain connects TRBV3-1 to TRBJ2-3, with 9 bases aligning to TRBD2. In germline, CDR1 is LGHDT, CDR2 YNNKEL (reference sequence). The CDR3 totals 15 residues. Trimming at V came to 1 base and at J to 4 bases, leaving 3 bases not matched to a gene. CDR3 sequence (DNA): TGTGCCAGCAGCCAAGCTAGCGGGACAGCAGATACGCAGTATTTT. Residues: CASSQASGTADTQYF.

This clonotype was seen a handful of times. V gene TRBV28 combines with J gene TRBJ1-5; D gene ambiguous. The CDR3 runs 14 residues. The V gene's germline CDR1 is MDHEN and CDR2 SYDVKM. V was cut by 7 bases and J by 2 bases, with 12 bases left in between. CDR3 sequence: CASTFILGNQPQHF. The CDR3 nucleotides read TGTGCCAGCACATTTATCCTGGGCAATCAGCCCCAGCATTTT.

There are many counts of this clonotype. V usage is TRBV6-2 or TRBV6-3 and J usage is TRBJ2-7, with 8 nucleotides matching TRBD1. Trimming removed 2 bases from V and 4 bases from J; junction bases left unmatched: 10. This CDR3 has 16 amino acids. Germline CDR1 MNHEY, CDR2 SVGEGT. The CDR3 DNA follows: TGTGCCAGCAGTTACCTCCCGACAGGGGCTCCGTACGAGCAGTACTTC. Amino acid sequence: CASSYLPTGAPYEQYF.

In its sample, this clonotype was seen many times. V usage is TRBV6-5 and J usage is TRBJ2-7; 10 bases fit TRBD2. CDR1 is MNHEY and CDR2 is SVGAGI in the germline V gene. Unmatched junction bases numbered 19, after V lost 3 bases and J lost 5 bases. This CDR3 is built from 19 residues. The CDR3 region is CASSYSPVLNSGRPDEQYF. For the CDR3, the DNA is TGTGCCAGCAGTTATAGTCCCGTCCTAAATAGCGGGAGGCCCGACGAGCAGTACTTC.

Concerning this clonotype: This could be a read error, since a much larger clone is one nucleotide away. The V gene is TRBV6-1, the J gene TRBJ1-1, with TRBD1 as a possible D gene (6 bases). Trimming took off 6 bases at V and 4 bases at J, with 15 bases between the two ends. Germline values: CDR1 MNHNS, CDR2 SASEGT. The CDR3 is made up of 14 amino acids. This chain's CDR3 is CASRLLGGFTEAFF. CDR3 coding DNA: TGTGCCAGCAGGCTCCTAGGGGGGTTCACTGAAGCTTTCTTT.

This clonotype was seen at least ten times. The CDR3 here is CSARGDGEQFF. CDR3 nucleotides: TGCAGTGCTAGAGGGGACGGTGAGCAGTTCTTC. The chain uses TRBV20-1 and TRBJ2-1, with D perhaps TRBD1 or TRBD2 (5 bases each). The CDR3 has 11 amino acids. Germline CDR1 reads DFQATT; CDR2 reads SNEGSKA (reference sequence). Deletions cut 1 base from V and 9 bases from J, with 7 bases between.

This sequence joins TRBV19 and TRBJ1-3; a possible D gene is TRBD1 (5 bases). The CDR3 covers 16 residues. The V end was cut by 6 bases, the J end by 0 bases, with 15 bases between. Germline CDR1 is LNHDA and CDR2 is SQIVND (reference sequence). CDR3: CASRGNRTYSGNTIYF. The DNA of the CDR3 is TGTGCCAGTAGGGGCAACAGGACTTACTCTGGAAACACCATATATTTT.

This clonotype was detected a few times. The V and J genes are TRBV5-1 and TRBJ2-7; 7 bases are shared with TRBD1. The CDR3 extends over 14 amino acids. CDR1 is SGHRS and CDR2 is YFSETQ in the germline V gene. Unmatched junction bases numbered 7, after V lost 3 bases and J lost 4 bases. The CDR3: CASSSGTAIYEQYF. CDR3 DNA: TGCGCCAGCAGCTCCGGGACAGCGATTTACGAGCAGTACTTC.

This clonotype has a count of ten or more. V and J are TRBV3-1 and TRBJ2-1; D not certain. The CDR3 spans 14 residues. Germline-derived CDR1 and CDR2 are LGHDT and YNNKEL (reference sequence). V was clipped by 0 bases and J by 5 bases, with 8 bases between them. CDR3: CASSQDRLNNEQFF. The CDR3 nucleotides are TGTGCCAGCAGCCAAGATCGGCTGAACAATGAGCAGTTCTTC.

The CDR3 DNA reads TGTGCCAGCAGCGCCAGACAGGGCACTACGTACAATGAGCAGTTCTTC. It yields the protein CASSARQGTTYNEQFF. J is TRBJ2-5 and V is TRBV11-2; 7 nucleotides line up with TRBD1. The DNA end is a closer match to TRBJ2-1, so the J assignment may be wrong. The CDR3 covers 16 residues. Germline V gene lookup returns CDR1 SGHAT and CDR2 FQNNGV.

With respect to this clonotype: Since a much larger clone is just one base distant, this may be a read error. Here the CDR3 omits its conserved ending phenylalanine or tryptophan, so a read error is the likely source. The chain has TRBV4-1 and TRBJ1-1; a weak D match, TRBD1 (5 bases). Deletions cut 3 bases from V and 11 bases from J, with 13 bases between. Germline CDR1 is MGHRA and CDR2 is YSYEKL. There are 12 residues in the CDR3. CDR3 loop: CASSQDNTQAFS. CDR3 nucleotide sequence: TGCGCCAGCAGCCAGGACAATACTCAGGCTTTCTCT.

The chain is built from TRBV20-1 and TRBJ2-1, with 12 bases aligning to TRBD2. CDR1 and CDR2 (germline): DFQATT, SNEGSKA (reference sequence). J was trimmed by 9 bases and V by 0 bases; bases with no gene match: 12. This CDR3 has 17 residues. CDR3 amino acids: CSARDLMGLAGFGEQFF. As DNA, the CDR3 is TGCAGTGCTAGAGACCTAATGGGACTAGCGGGTTTCGGTGAGCAGTTCTTC.

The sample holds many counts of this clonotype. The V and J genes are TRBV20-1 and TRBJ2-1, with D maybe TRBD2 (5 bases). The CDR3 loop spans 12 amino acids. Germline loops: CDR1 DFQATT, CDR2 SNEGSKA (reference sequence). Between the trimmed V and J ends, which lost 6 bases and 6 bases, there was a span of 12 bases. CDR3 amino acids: CSAPRGGNEQFF. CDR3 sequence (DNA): TGCAGTGCCCCCCGGGGTGGCAATGAGCAGTTCTTC.

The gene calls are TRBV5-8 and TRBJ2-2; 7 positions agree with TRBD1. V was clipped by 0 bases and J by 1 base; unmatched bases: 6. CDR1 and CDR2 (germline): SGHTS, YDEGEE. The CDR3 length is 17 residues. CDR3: CASSLVLGQWNTGELFF. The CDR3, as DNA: TGTGCCAGCAGCTTGGTACTGGGACAGTGGAACACCGGGGAGCTGTTTTTT. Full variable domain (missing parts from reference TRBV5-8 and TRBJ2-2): EAGVTQSPTHLIKTRGQQATLRCSPISGHTSVYWYQQALGLGLQFLLWYDEGEERNRGNFPPRFSGRQFPNYSSELNVNALELEDSALYLCASSLVLGQWNTGELFFGEGSRLTVL.

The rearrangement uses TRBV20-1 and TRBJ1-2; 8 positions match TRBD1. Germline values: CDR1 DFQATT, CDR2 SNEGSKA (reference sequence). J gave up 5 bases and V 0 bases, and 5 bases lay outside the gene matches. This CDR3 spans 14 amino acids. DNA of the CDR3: TGCAGTGCTAGAGATTCGACAGGGGTTTATGGCTACACCTTC. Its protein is CSARDSTGVYGYTF.

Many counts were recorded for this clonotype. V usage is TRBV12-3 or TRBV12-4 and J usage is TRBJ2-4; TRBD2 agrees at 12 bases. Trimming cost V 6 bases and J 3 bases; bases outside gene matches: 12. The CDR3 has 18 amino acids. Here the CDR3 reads CASSRIGPGLAGKNIQYF. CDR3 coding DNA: TGTGCCAGCAGCCGCATAGGACCGGGACTAGCGGGCAAAAACATTCAGTACTTC.

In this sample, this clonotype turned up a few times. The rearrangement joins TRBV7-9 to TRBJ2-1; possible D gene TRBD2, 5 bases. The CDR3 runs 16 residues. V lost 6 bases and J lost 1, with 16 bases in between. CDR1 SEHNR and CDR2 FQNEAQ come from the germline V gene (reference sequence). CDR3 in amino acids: CASRAPRRRSYNEQFF. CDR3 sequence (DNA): TGTGCCAGCAGAGCTCCAAGGAGGAGATCCTACAATGAGCAGTTCTTC.

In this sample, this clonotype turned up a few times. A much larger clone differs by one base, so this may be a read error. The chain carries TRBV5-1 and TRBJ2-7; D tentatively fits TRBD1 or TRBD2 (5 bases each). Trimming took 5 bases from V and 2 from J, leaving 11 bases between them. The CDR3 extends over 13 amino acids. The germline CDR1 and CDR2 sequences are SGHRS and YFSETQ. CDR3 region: CASSTGTPYEQYF. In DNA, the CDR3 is TGCGCCAGCAGTACTGGGACCCCCTACGAGCAGTACTTC.